Detailed here is one TCR beta chain. The sample belongs to a study of shared clonotypes between healthy human individuals. The germline V and J ends were trimmed by 2 bases and 2 bases, with 9 bases remaining between them. The germline gives CDR1 MGHRA, CDR2 YSYEKL. The CDR3 is 14 residues long. Sequencing was performed with immunoSEQ multiplex PCR; in TCRdb, only in-frame clones are kept and a portion is missing. The sample lists 2 million to 2.5 million clones; 90% to 95% were seen once. The receptor comes from a man between 18 and 35 years old in good health. This chain uses TRBV4-1 with TRBJ1-1; no clear D gene. Sequencing was done on a sample of naive CD4+ T cells sorted from blood. Documented subset: CD45RA+ positively selected. CDR3 region: CASSQLYLNTEAFF. The CDR3 DNA reads TGCGCCAGCAGCCAATTATACTTAAACACTGAAGCTTTCTTT.